This T cell receptor beta chain comes out of a study of T cell responses to AZD1222 COVID-19 vaccine. A word on this clone: Its antigen is not known.

Findings and caveats of the study: It was only a handful of AZD1222 recipients who were seropositive at baseline. Within unmutated variant regions lay the reported targets of nearly half of spike-specific TCRs. The donors showed a predominance of white British ancestry and of females, with possible underestimation of clonal diversity.

CDR3 length: 16 residues. Germline V gives CDR1 LNHNV, CDR2 YYDKDF (reference sequence). Trimming took off 5 bases at V and 1 base at J, with 14 bases between the two ends. Assay used: immunoSEQ multiplex PCR; TCRdb lists only in-frame clones, some missing. The data show about 110,000 clones, around 82% seen once. The V and J genes are TRBV15 and TRBJ2-2; tentative D call: TRBD1 (6 bases). The sequencing here drew on peripheral blood, taken on day 0 of AZD1222 vaccination. This sequence was found in an adult in good health. This CDR3 is CATSVRQAKNTGELFF. CDR3 DNA: TGTGCCACCAGCGTTCGACAGGCAAAGAACACCGGGGAGCTGTTTTTT.